What follows is one T cell receptor (beta chain) and its context. The sample is drawn from a study of shared clonotypes between healthy human individuals. Generated by immunoSEQ multiplex PCR, the TCRdb table keeps only in-frame clones and is missing some. This table has 1.6 million or so clones, roughly 96% appearing once. The junction had 12 bases not matched to a gene; V was cut back by 4 bases and J by 3 bases. CDR3 length: 17 amino acids. Germline CDR1 is SGHRS and CDR2 is YFSETQ. What was sequenced was naive CD4+ T cells sorted from blood. Subset specified: CD45RA+ positively selected. The chain uses TRBV5-1 and TRBJ2-3, with 9 bases lining up with TRBD1. This TCR was recovered from a man under 40 in good health. DNA for the CDR3: TGCGCCAGCAGCCCCGCAACAAGACAGGGGGAGACAGATACGCAGTATTTT. Translating gives CASSPATRQGETDTQYF.